This T cell receptor beta chain was captured by sequencing in a study of blood T cells in healthy people across ages. A second PCR of roughly 6 to 12 cycles used a sample-barcoded 5' primer and a J-beta primer mix. A 12-random-nucleotide template-switch adaptor tagged each cDNA molecule. All samples yielded 2.5 million or more CDR3-containing paired-end reads. MiXCR was run by TCRdb on the 5' RACE reads, yielding one entry per CDR3 protein. The sample holds about 830,000 distinct CDR3 sequences, about 62% seen once. Russia was home to the donors, healthy Caucasian individuals aged about 6 to 90. Each sample used at least 6.5 million PBMCs. There are 13 residues in the CDR3. Trimming removed 8 bases from V and 4 bases from J, with 12 bases in between.

The clonotype originates from a man younger than 40 in good health. This chain uses TRBV12-3 or TRBV12-4 with TRBJ1-5, with D unresolved. Sequencing input: blood. The CDR3 nucleotides read TGTGCCAGCGCTTCGACTGAGAATCAGCCCCAGCATTTT. Translating gives CASASTENQPQHF.